This T cell receptor beta chain was sequenced for a study of OX40 agonist ivuxolimab in advanced cancers. Overall study: Partial responses were achieved by three patients: one hepatocellular carcinoma, two cutaneous melanoma.

Trimming took off 8 bases at V and 6 bases at J, with 17 bases between the two ends. CDR3 length: 13 amino acids. The V gene's germline CDR1 is MNHEY and CDR2 SMNVEV (reference sequence). The data were produced by immunoSEQ multiplex PCR, yet TCRdb's version contains in-frame clones alone and is incomplete. This table has 25,000 to 30,000 clones, about 76% appearing once. This clone was detected a few times. This sequence was found in an adult with an advanced solid tumor such as melanoma, head and neck, liver or kidney cancer. V gene TRBV27 combines with J gene TRBJ2-7; D may be TRBD2 (7 bases). Sequencing was performed on CD4+ or CD8+ T cells sorted from blood, taken in a trial of the OX40 agonist ivuxolimab. The CDR3 loop is CASSLGGPGEQYF. Written as DNA, the CDR3 is TGTGCCAGCTCCCTGGGGGGGCCGGGCGAGCAGTACTTC.